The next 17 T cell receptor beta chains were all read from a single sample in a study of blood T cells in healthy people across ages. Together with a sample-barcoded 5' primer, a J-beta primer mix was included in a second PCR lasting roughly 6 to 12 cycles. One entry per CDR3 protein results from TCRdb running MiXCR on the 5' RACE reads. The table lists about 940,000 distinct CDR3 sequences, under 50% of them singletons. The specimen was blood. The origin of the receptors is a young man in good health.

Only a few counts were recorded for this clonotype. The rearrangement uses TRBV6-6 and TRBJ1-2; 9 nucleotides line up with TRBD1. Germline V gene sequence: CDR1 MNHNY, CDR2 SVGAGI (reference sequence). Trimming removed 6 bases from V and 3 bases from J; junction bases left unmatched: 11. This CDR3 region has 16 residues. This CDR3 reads CASSPYRDREDYGYTF. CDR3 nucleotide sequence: TGTGCCAGCAGCCCGTACCGGGACAGGGAGGACTATGGCTACACCTTC.

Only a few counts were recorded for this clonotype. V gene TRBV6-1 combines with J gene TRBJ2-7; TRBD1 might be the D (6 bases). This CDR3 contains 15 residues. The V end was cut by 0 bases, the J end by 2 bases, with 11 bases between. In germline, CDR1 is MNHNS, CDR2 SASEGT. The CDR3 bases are TGTGCCAGCAGTGAAGCGGGGGCAGTAACCTACGAGCAGTACTTC. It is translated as CASSEAGAVTYEQYF.

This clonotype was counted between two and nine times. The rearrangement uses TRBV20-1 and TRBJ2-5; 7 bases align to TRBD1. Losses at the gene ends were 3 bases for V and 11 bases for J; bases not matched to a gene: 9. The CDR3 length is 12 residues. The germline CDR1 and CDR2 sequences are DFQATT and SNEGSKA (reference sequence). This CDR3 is CSASWAGGEQYF. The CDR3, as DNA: TGCAGTGCTAGTTGGGCAGGGGGAGAGCAGTACTTC.

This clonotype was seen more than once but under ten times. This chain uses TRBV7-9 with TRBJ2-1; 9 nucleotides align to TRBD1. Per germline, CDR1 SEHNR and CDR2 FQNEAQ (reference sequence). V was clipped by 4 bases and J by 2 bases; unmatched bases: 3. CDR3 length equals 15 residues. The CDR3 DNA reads TGTGCCAGCAGCTATACAGGGGGCGCCTACAATGAGCAGTTCTTC. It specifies CASSYTGGAYNEQFF.

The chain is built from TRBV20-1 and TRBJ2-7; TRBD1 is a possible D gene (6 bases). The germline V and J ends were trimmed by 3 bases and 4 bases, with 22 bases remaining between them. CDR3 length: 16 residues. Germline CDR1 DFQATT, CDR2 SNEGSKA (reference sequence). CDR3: CSASRVYGTLLYEQYF. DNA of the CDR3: TGCAGTGCTAGCCGGGTCTACGGGACACTACTTTACGAGCAGTACTTC.

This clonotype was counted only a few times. For the CDR3, the DNA is TGTGCCAGCAGCAGGTGGACAGGGGGGACTCCGGAGAATTCACCCCTCCACTTT. This sequence encodes CASSRWTGGTPENSPLHF. The rearrangement joins TRBV21-1 to TRBJ1-6; TRBD1 is the table's D call and was not checked against the DNA. TRBV21-1 is a recognized pseudogene. The CDR3 loop spans 18 amino acids.

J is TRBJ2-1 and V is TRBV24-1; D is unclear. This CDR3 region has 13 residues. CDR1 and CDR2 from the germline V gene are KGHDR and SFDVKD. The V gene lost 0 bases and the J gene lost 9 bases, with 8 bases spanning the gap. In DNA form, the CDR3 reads TGTGCCACCAGTGATTTGGGGTGGGGTGAGCAGTTCTTC. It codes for CATSDLGWGEQFF.

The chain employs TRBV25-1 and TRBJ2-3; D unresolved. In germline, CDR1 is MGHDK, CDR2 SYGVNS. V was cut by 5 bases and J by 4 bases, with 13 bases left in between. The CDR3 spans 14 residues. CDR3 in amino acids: CASSRAHSPDTQYF. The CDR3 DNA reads TGTGCCAGCAGTAGGGCCCATTCCCCAGATACGCAGTATTTT.

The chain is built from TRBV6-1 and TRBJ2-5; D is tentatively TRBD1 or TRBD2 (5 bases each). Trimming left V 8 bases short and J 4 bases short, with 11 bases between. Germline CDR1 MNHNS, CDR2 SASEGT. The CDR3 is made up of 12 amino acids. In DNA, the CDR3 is TGTGCCAGCTCGGTGGGGGTAGAGACCCAGTACTTC. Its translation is CASSVGVETQYF.

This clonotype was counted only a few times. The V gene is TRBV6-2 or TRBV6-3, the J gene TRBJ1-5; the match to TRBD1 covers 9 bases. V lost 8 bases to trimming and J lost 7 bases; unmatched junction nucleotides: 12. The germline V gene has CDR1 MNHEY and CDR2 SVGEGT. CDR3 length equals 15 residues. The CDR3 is CASGDGQGSPQPQHF. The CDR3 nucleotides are TGTGCCAGCGGGGATGGACAGGGGTCACCACAGCCCCAGCATTTT.

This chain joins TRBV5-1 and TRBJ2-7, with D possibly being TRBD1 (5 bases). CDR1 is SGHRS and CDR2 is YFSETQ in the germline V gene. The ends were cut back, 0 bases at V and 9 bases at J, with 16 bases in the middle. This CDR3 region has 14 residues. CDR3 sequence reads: CASSLDVSGLGQYF. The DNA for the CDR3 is TGCGCCAGCAGCTTGGATGTATCAGGGTTGGGGCAGTACTTC. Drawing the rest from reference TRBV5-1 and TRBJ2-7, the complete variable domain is KAGVTQTPRYLIKTRGQQVTLSCSPISGHRSVSWYQQTPGQGLQFLFEYFSETQRNKGNFPGRFSGRQFSNSRSEMNVSTLELGDSALYLCASSLDVSGLGQYFGPGTRLTVT.

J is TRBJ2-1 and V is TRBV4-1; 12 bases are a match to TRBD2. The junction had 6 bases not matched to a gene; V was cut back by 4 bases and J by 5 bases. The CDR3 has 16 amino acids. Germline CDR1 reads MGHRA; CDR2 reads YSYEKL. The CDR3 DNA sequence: TGCGCCAGCAGCCCTCGACTAGCGGGGGCCCACAATGAGCAGTTCTTC. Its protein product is CASSPRLAGAHNEQFF.

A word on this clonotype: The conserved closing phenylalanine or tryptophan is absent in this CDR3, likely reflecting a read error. CDR3 sequence: CASSLADREGSPLHL. The CDR3 coding sequence is TGCGCCAGCAGCTTGGCCGACAGGGAGGGTTCACCCCTCCACTTA. The chain has TRBV5-1 and TRBJ1-6; 7 bases align to TRBD1. V shed 0 bases and J 9 bases; nucleotides not matched to a gene: 6. Germline V gene sequence: CDR1 SGHRS, CDR2 YFSETQ. The CDR3 totals 15 residues.

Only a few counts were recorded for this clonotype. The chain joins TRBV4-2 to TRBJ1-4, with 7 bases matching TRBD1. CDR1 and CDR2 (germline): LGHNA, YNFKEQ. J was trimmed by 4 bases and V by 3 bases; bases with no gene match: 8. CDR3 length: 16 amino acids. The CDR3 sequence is CASSQLPGQNNEKLFF. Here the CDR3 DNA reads TGTGCCAGCAGCCAGCTTCCGGGACAGAATAATGAAAAACTGTTTTTT.

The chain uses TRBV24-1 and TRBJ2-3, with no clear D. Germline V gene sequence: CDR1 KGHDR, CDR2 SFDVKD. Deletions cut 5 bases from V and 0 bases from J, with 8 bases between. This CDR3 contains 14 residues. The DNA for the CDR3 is TGTGCCACCAGTGGGGCAGGAAGCACAGATACGCAGTATTTT. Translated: CATSGAGSTDTQYF.

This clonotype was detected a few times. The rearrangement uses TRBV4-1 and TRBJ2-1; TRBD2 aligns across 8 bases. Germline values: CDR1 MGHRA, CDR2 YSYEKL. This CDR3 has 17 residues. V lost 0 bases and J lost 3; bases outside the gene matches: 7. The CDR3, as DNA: TGCGCCAGCAGCCAAGATCGGGGGACTAGGCTCTACAATGAGCAGTTCTTC. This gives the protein CASSQDRGTRLYNEQFF.

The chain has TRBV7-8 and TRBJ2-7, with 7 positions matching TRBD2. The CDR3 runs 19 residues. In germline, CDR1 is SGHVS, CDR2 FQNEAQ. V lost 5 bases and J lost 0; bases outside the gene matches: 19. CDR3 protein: CASSNSAGTTNLNSYEQYF. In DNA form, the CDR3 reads TGTGCCAGCAGCAATAGCGCCGGGACTACAAACTTAAACTCCTACGAGCAGTACTTC.